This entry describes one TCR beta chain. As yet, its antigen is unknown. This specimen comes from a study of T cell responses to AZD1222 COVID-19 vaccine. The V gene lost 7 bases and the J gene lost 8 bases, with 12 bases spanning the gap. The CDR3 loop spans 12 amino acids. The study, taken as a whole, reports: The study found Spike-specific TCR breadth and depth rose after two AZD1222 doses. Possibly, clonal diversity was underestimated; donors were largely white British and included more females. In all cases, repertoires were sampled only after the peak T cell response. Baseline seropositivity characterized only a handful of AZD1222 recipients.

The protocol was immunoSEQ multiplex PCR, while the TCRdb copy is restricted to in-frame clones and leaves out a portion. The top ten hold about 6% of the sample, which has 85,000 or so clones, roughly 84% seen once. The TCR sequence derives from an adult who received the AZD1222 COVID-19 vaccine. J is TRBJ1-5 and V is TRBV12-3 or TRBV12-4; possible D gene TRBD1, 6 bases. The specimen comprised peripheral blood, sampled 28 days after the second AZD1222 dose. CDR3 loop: CASNRVPEPQHF. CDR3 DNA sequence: TGTGCCAGCAACAGGGTCCCAGAGCCCCAGCATTTT.